The 16 T cell receptor beta chains reported below all come from one sample, sequenced in a study of cytomegalovirus exposure and HLA in healthy donors. Both 60 Vbeta primers and 13 Jbeta primers went into the PCR. The protocol was immunoSEQ multiplex PCR, while the TCRdb copy is restricted to in-frame clones and leaves out a portion. The sample lists about 250,000 clones, about 80% occurring once. The sequencing sample was made of PBMCs. The receptors derive from a girl aged 2-15 years in good health and CMV-seronegative.

This clone has only a few counts. The chain couples TRBV27 to TRBJ2-7; 7 bases map to TRBD2. Germline assignment: CDR1 MNHEY and CDR2 SMNVEV (reference sequence). V was pared by 6 bases and J by 6 bases, with 8 bases of the junction left unmatched. This CDR3 has 13 residues. CDR3 in DNA: TGTGCCAGCAGCTACGGGGGGTCTACCGAGCAGTACTTC. This encodes CASSYGGSTEQYF.

This clone was found a few times. V and J are TRBV19 and TRBJ2-7; D possibly corresponds to TRBD1 (6 bases). Trimming left V 3 bases short and J 0 bases short, with 9 bases between. This CDR3 spans 14 amino acids. Germline V gene lookup returns CDR1 LNHDA and CDR2 SQIVND (reference sequence). The CDR3 nucleotides read TGTGCCAGTAGTATTAGGGACACCTCCTACGAGCAGTACTTC. This codes for CASSIRDTSYEQYF.

Concerning this clone: Other nucleotide sequences from this sample produce the same CDR3. The chain combines TRBV18 with TRBJ2-7; 11 bases agree with TRBD2. This CDR3 comprises 14 residues. V lost 6 bases, J lost 3 bases, and 4 bases stayed unmatched. Germline V gene sequence: CDR1 KGHSH, CDR2 LQKENI. In nucleotides, the CDR3 is TGTGCCAGCTCCCCAGGGACTAGCGGCTACGAGCAGTACTTC. This codes for CASSPGTSGYEQYF.

This chain connects TRBV19 to TRBJ2-3; 7 nucleotides agree with TRBD1. The CDR3 consists of 12 residues. The germline gives CDR1 LNHDA, CDR2 SQIVND (reference sequence). V lost 8 bases, J lost 5 bases, and 4 bases stayed unmatched. CDR3 in amino acids: CASGQDRDTQYF. CDR3 nucleotide sequence: TGTGCCAGTGGACAGGATAGAGATACGCAGTATTTT.

V is TRBV7-3 and J is TRBJ2-7; perhaps TRBD2 as D (5 bases). Germline CDR1 SGHTA, CDR2 FQGTGA. This CDR3 spans 16 amino acids. Trimming removed 0 bases at V and 2 bases at J, with 14 bases between. The CDR3 nucleotides read TGTGCCAGCAGCTTAACGTTACAGCGGAGAACCTACGAGCAGTACTTC. Translated, it gives CASSLTLQRRTYEQYF.

The rearrangement joins TRBV7-2 to TRBJ1-4; 9 bases agree with TRBD1. Germline V gene data show CDR1 as SGHTA and CDR2 as FQGNSA. The CDR3 covers 14 residues. Trimming cost V 6 bases and J 7 bases; bases outside gene matches: 6. The CDR3 is CASSPGTGCEKLFF. CDR3 sequence (DNA): TGTGCCAGCAGTCCCGGGACAGGGTGTGAAAAACTGTTTTTT.

This clone is a singleton in its sample. Other DNA sequences of this sample code for an identical CDR3. The chain has TRBV27 and TRBJ2-7, with D tentatively TRBD1 (6 bases). The V end lost 5 bases, the J end lost 7 bases, and 21 bases lay between the germline ends. Per the germline V gene, CDR1 is MNHEY and CDR2 is SMNVEV (reference sequence). This CDR3 has 15 amino acids. The chain's CDR3 is CASSGSGTRGWEQYF. Written as DNA, the CDR3 is TGTGCCAGCAGTGGATCCGGGACACGGGGTTGGGAGCAGTACTTC.

This rearrangement joins TRBV30 to TRBJ2-7, with 11 nucleotides matching TRBD1. CDR1 and CDR2 (germline): GTSNPN, SVGIG (reference sequence). Germline trimming cut 3 bases from V and 0 bases from J; bases unmatched to any gene: 4. There are 15 residues in the CDR3. The CDR3 nucleotides read TGTGCCTGGAGACAAGGGACAGGGGGCTCCTACGAGCAGTACTTC. Residues: CAWRQGTGGSYEQYF. Full variable domain (outside the CDR3, taken from reference TRBV30 and TRBJ2-7): SQTIHQWPATLVQPVGSPLSLECTVEGTSNPNLYWYRQAAGRGLQLLFYSVGIGQISSEVPQNLSASRPQDRQFILSSKKLLLSDSGFYLCAWRQGTGGSYEQYFGPGTRLTVT.

The chain employs TRBV5-6 and TRBJ1-5; D gene ambiguous. The CDR3 loop spans 15 amino acids. Trimming stripped 0 bases from V and 2 bases from J, with 9 bases between. Germline CDR1 reads SGHDT; CDR2 reads YYEEEE. CDR3 sequence: CASSLDRVGNQPQHF. DNA for the CDR3: TGTGCCAGCAGCTTGGACCGGGTGGGCAATCAGCCCCAGCATTTT.

The CDR3 DNA follows: TGTGCCAGCAGCCGGGGACTAGCGGGAGATAGAAACGGGGAGCTGTTTTTT. Protein sequence: CASSRGLAGDRNGELFF. This rearrangement joins TRBV27 to TRBJ2-2, with 14 bases fitting TRBD2. Germline V gene lookup returns CDR1 MNHEY and CDR2 SMNVEV (reference sequence). This CDR3 comprises 17 residues. V shed 6 bases, J shed 7 bases, and the junction held 10 bases outside the gene matches.

V gene TRBV4-1 combines with J gene TRBJ1-1; TRBD1 matches at 8 bases. With 4 bases clipped from V and 1 base from J, the junction kept 8 bases outside the gene matches. The CDR3 covers 16 residues. Germline assignment: CDR1 MGHRA and CDR2 YSYEKL. CDR3 protein: CASSRHPGTGNTEAFF. DNA of the CDR3: TGCGCCAGCAGCCGCCACCCCGGGACAGGGAACACTGAAGCTTTCTTT.

The genes are TRBV7-9 and TRBJ1-2; TRBD1 is a possible D gene (5 bases). The CDR3 extends over 18 amino acids. V dropped 5 bases and J dropped 2 bases, with 24 bases sitting between them. Germline V gene sequence: CDR1 SEHNR, CDR2 FQNEAQ (reference sequence). CDR3 in amino acids: CASSPPSGVGAQNYGYTF. The CDR3 region has the DNA TGTGCCAGCAGCCCTCCCTCGGGGGTTGGGGCCCAAAACTATGGCTACACCTTC.

Points on this clone: At one end, the junction sequence differs from germline, possibly due to a read error. The CDR3 DNA reads as TGTTCCAGCAGCTTGAGCAATGTCTTGGGCAATCAGCCCCAGCATTTT. It codes for CSSSLSNVLGNQPQHF. The chain is built from TRBV7-9 and TRBJ1-5, with D uncertain. CDR3 size: 16 residues. Germline CDR1 is SEHNR and CDR2 is FQNEAQ (reference sequence).

This chain joins TRBV5-1 and TRBJ1-6, with TRBD1 matching over 7 bases. The CDR3 is 13 amino acids. The germline gives CDR1 SGHRS, CDR2 YFSETQ. V was clipped by 0 bases and J by 10 bases; unmatched bases: 1. The CDR3 DNA is TGCGCCAGCAGCTTGGCAGGGGGGTCACCCCTCCACTTT. As protein: CASSLAGGSPLHF.

The J gene is TRBJ1-4, the V gene TRBV9; perhaps TRBD1 as D (6 bases). Looked up from germline, CDR1 is SGDLS and CDR2 is YYNGEE. The CDR3 is 15 amino acids. V was pared by 1 base and J by 3 bases, with 10 bases between. The CDR3 is CASSVYGTPNEKLFF. CDR3 bases: TGTGCCAGCAGCGTATACGGGACACCTAATGAAAAACTGTTTTTT.

The chain joins TRBV7-9 to TRBJ1-2; 11 positions agree with TRBD1. The CDR3 consists of 15 residues. The junction had 5 bases not matched to a gene; V was cut back by 4 bases and J by 4 bases. Looked up from germline, CDR1 is SEHNR and CDR2 is FQNEAQ (reference sequence). The CDR3 nucleotides read TGTGCCAGCAGCTCCCGGACAGGGGGCGGCTATGGCTACACCTTC. It encodes CASSSRTGGGYGYTF.